These 29 T cell receptor beta chains share one sample of origin, sequenced in a study of blood T cells in healthy people across ages. It was with a sample-barcoded 5' primer and a J-beta primer mix that a second PCR of roughly 6 to 12 cycles was run. TCRdb reprocessed the 5' RACE reads via MiXCR and lists one record per CDR3 protein. The sample includes hundreds of thousands of distinct CDR3 sequences, around 45% of them seen just once. Material for sequencing was blood. The receptors were sampled from a woman aged 55-70 years in good health.

V and J are TRBV4-3 and TRBJ2-3; 16 bases line up with TRBD2. This CDR3 is built from 22 residues. With 4 bases clipped from V and 2 bases from J, the junction kept 18 bases outside the gene matches. The V gene's germline CDR1 is LGHNA and CDR2 YSLEER. The CDR3 reads CASSLYLGLAGGPASSTDTQYF. The DNA of the CDR3 is TGCGCCAGCAGCCTATACCTGGGACTAGCGGGAGGGCCGGCCTCCTCCACAGATACGCAGTATTTT.

The gene calls are TRBV6-5 and TRBJ1-2, with 9 bases lining up with TRBD1. Germline-derived CDR1 and CDR2 are MNHEY and SVGAGI. The CDR3 has 16 residues. V dropped 2 bases and J dropped 3; count of bases not matched to a gene: 7. CDR3 sequence reads: CASSYRTGVFYYGYTF. In nucleotides, the CDR3 is TGTGCCAGCAGTTACCGGACAGGGGTTTTCTACTATGGCTACACCTTC.

This clonotype turned up a few times. V usage is TRBV3-1 and J usage is TRBJ1-1; 8 nucleotides line up with TRBD1. J lost 4 bases, V lost 4 bases, and 5 bases had no gene match. This CDR3 comprises 14 residues. CDR1 is LGHDT and CDR2 is YNNKEL in the germline V gene (reference sequence). The CDR3 reads CASSPRTGSTEAFF. In DNA, the CDR3 is TGTGCCAGCAGCCCACGGACAGGGAGCACTGAAGCTTTCTTT.

The rearrangement joins TRBV4-2 to TRBJ2-5; TRBD2 might be the D (6 bases). CDR3 length: 15 residues. From germline, CDR1 is LGHNA and CDR2 YNFKEQ. The V gene lost 2 bases and the J gene lost 4 bases, with 14 bases spanning the gap. The CDR3 DNA follows: TGTGCCAGCAGCCAAATTGGACTAACTGCAGAGACCCAGTACTTC. This translates into CASSQIGLTAETQYF.

This chain connects TRBV20-1 to TRBJ1-4, with 7 bases matching TRBD1. CDR1 is DFQATT and CDR2 is SNEGSKA in the germline V gene (reference sequence). V shed 1 base and J 4 bases; nucleotides not matched to a gene: 3. The CDR3 contains 14 residues. The CDR3, as DNA: TGCAGTGCTAGAGGGGGGACAGTTAATGAAAAACTGTTTTTT. Residues: CSARGGTVNEKLFF.

This chain uses TRBV27 with TRBJ1-5; D may be TRBD1 (6 bases). CDR1 and CDR2 (germline): MNHEY, SMNVEV (reference sequence). The CDR3 spans 18 residues. V lost 2 bases to trimming and J lost 6 bases, with 23 bases between them. Here the CDR3 reads CASSLRRQGNPRSQPQHF. The DNA for the CDR3 is TGTGCCAGCAGTTTAAGACGGCAGGGGAACCCCCGGAGTCAGCCCCAGCATTTT.

This clonotype was observed many times. The chain carries TRBV29-1 and TRBJ2-1; 8 bases map to TRBD2. The CDR3 has 14 residues. V gave up 3 bases and J gave up 4 bases; unmatched junction bases: 5. Germline CDR1 reads SQVTM; CDR2 reads ANQGSEA. The CDR3 spells CSVDLSSGYNEQFF. The CDR3 DNA is TGCAGCGTTGATTTGTCTAGCGGGTACAATGAGCAGTTCTTC.

This clonotype was detected only a few times. The chain recombines TRBV20-1 with TRBJ2-4; D may be TRBD2 (5 bases). Near its end, the DNA agrees better with TRBJ2-7, so the J call may be wrong. Germline V gene data show CDR1 as DFQATT and CDR2 as SNEGSKA (reference sequence). The CDR3 covers 14 residues. CDR3 sequence reads: CSAREPGKAYEQYF. The CDR3, as DNA: TGCAGTGCTAGAGAGCCGGGGAAAGCCTACGAGCAGTACTTC.

J is TRBJ2-3 and V is TRBV9, with TRBD2 as a possible D gene (5 bases). The length of the CDR3 is 13 residues. CDR1 and CDR2 from the germline V gene are SGDLS and YYNGEE. V gave up 3 bases and J gave up 4 bases, with 9 bases separating them. CDR3 region: CASSELAADTQYF. The CDR3 DNA sequence: TGTGCCAGCAGCGAGCTAGCAGCAGATACGCAGTATTTT.

This clonotype was counted a single time. A junction boundary mismatches the germline segment, possibly from a read error. The chain combines TRBV5-1 with TRBJ2-7; 9 bases fit TRBD2. The CDR3 sequence is 14 residues long. Germline V gives CDR1 SGHRS, CDR2 YFSETQ. The CDR3 loop reads CASSRTSASYERYF. The CDR3, as DNA: TGCGCCAGCAGCCGGACTAGCGCGTCCTACGAGCGGTACTTC.

In its sample, this clonotype was seen a few times. This chain uses TRBV4-2 with TRBJ1-2; D might be TRBD1 (6 bases). The V gene's germline CDR1 is LGHNA and CDR2 YNFKEQ. CDR3 length equals 13 residues. V dropped 0 bases and J dropped 8 bases, with 10 bases sitting between them. The CDR3 spells CASSQDFQGGYTF. DNA of the CDR3: TGTGCCAGCAGCCAAGATTTTCAGGGGGGCTACACCTTC.

This clonotype has a count of ten or more. This sequence joins TRBV5-1 and TRBJ2-5; no firm D call. This CDR3 comprises 16 residues. Germline V gene data show CDR1 as SGHRS and CDR2 as YFSETQ. V was pared by 2 bases and J by 7 bases, with 21 bases between. CDR3 in DNA: TGCGCCAGCAGCTTTGAGGCAGTAGAGAGTGGAACGACCCAGTACTTC. Amino acids: CASSFEAVESGTTQYF.

The chain recombines TRBV7-3 with TRBJ2-7; 11 bases map to TRBD2. CDR1 is SGHTA and CDR2 is FQGTGA in the germline V gene. This CDR3 region has 15 residues. The V gene end was trimmed by 2 bases and the J gene end by 4 bases; junction bases not matched to a gene: 4. Written as DNA, the CDR3 is TGTGCCAGCAGCTTATTGTCTAGCGGGAGGTACGAGCAGTACTTC. It yields the protein CASSLLSSGRYEQYF.

This clonotype was seen more than once but under ten times. In DNA, the CDR3 is TGTGCCAGCAGTTTCCTCCCTAGCGGGAGAGGGGCCAATGAGCAGTACTTC. Translating it yields CASSFLPSGRGANEQYF. The chain is built from TRBV12-3 or TRBV12-4 and TRBJ2-5, with TRBD2 matching 10 bases. The CDR3 contains 17 residues. The trim removed 3 bases at V and 11 bases at J, leaving 18 bases unmatched.

This clonotype has more than one count but fewer than ten. The gene calls are TRBV27 and TRBJ2-5; the D gene is possibly TRBD1 (6 bases). Trimming left V 0 bases short and J 5 bases short, with 13 bases between. Germline V gene lookup returns CDR1 MNHEY and CDR2 SMNVEV (reference sequence). CDR3 length equals 15 residues. DNA for the CDR3: TGTGCCAGCAGTTTATCAATCAGGGGTACGGAGACCCAGTACTTC. It is translated as CASSLSIRGTETQYF.

The J gene is TRBJ2-3, the V gene TRBV2, with D uncertain. Germline V gene sequence: CDR1 SNHLY, CDR2 FYNNEI. Between the trimmed V and J ends, which lost 5 bases and 0 bases, there was a span of 18 bases. The CDR3 sequence is 17 residues long. The CDR3 DNA follows: TGTGCCAGCAGTTTACGCCGGGTTCCTTCTAGCACAGATACGCAGTATTTT. Its protein is CASSLRRVPSSTDTQYF.

Many counts were recorded for this clonotype. The chain recombines TRBV15 with TRBJ2-7; TRBD1 matches at 7 bases. V shed 1 base, J shed 6 bases, and the junction held 6 bases outside the gene matches. The CDR3 spans 14 residues. Germline-derived CDR1 and CDR2 are LNHNV and YYDKDF (reference sequence). The CDR3 here is CATSRGEGASEQYF. The CDR3 DNA follows: TGTGCCACCAGCAGAGGAGAGGGGGCTAGCGAGCAGTACTTC.

This clonotype came up a few times. The chain combines TRBV14 with TRBJ2-6, with D perhaps assigned TRBD1 or TRBD2 (5 bases each). Germline V gives CDR1 SGHDN, CDR2 FVKESK. This CDR3 has 16 amino acids. Trimming took off 0 bases at V and 2 bases at J, with 8 bases between the two ends. As DNA, the CDR3 is TGTGCCAGCAGCCAAGATCGGGGCCCTGGGGCCAACGTCCTGACTTTC. Its protein is CASSQDRGPGANVLTF.

The chain uses TRBV12-3 or TRBV12-4 and TRBJ2-7, with D maybe TRBD1 (6 bases). With the DNA end fitting TRBJ2-5 better, the J assignment may be wrong. The CDR3 runs to 14 residues. Here the CDR3 reads CASSFGQRSGTQYF. CDR3 nucleotide sequence: TGTGCCAGCAGTTTCGGACAGCGGTCGGGGACCCAGTACTTC.

DNA of the CDR3: TGTGCCAGCAGTCAACAGGGAGGAGGATCCTACGAGCAGTACTTC. It specifies CASSQQGGGSYEQYF. The chain employs TRBV7-2 and TRBJ2-7; D may be TRBD1 or TRBD2 (6 bases each). This CDR3 spans 15 amino acids. V was trimmed by 6 bases and J by 1 base, leaving 16 bases between them. Germline V gene data show CDR1 as SGHTA and CDR2 as FQGNSA.

The J gene is TRBJ2-5, the V gene TRBV18; D possibly uses TRBD1 or TRBD2 (5 bases each). The V end lost 8 bases, the J end lost 5 bases, and 18 bases lay between the germline ends. The CDR3 runs 14 residues. CDR1 is KGHSH, CDR2 LQKENI, per germline. DNA for the CDR3: TGTGCCAGCCGAGACCGCTCGGGGCAGGAGACCCAGTACTTC. This gives the protein CASRDRSGQETQYF.

This chain links TRBV27 with TRBJ1-2; possibly TRBD1 for D (5 bases). CDR1 MNHEY and CDR2 SMNVEV come from the germline V gene (reference sequence). The V end lost 3 bases, the J end lost 4 bases, and 12 bases lay between the germline ends. The CDR3 runs to 14 residues. CDR3 in DNA: TGTGCCAGCAGTTTGGGGGGGATGCCCTATGGCTACACCTTC. The encoded protein is CASSLGGMPYGYTF.

The V and J genes are TRBV5-1 and TRBJ2-3; TRBD1 is a possible D gene (5 bases). The CDR3 consists of 14 residues. CDR1 is SGHRS and CDR2 is YFSETQ in the germline V gene. Trimming shortened V by 0 bases and J by 6 bases, and 11 bases separated the two germline ends. The CDR3 loop reads CASSLAPGQDTQYF. CDR3 bases: TGCGCCAGCAGCTTGGCCCCAGGGCAGGATACGCAGTATTTT.

This chain uses TRBV29-1 with TRBJ2-4, with 7 nucleotides matching TRBD1. The germline CDR1 and CDR2 sequences are SQVTM and ANQGSEA. Trimming at V came to 7 bases and at J to 6 bases, leaving 3 bases not matched to a gene. This CDR3 comprises 11 residues. The CDR3 DNA sequence: TGCAGCGCCAGGACAGGAAACATTCAGTACTTC. This sequence encodes CSARTGNIQYF.

The genes are TRBV6-2 or TRBV6-3 and TRBJ1-2; D might be TRBD1 (6 bases). From germline, CDR1 is MNHEY and CDR2 SVGEGT. The CDR3 has 12 residues. V dropped 4 bases and J dropped 6 bases, with 9 bases sitting between them. The CDR3 nucleotides are TGTGCCAGCAGTTCCAGGACAGATGGCTACACCTTC. Its translation: CASSSRTDGYTF.

Ten or more counts support this clonotype. V and J are TRBV27 and TRBJ2-1; maybe TRBD1 (5 bases). CDR3 size: 11 residues. CDR1 MNHEY and CDR2 SMNVEV come from the germline V gene (reference sequence). V was clipped by 4 bases and J by 9 bases, with 7 bases between them. Here the CDR3 DNA reads TGTGCCAGCAGTTCCAGGGTTGAGCAGTTCTTC. Amino acids: CASSSRVEQFF.

This clonotype was seen only a few times. The CDR3 DNA reads TGTGCCAGCAGCTTAGCTGGGGGTCCTTCACAGTTCTTC. It encodes CASSLAGGPSQFF. The chain joins TRBV7-2 to TRBJ2-1, with D possibly being TRBD1 or TRBD2 (5 bases each). Looked up from germline, CDR1 is SGHTA and CDR2 is FQGNSA. The CDR3 is 13 residues long. With 0 bases removed from V and 13 bases from J, the gap between germline ends came to 13 bases. The variable domain in full, completed from reference TRBV7-2 and TRBJ2-1, reads GAGVSQSPSNKVTEKGKDVELRCDPISGHTALYWYRQSLGQGLEFLIYFQGNSAPDKSGLPSDRFSAERTGGSVSTLTIQRTQQEDSAVYLCASSLAGGPSQFFGPGTRLTVL.

This clonotype showed up just a few times. The chain combines TRBV6-2 or TRBV6-3 with TRBJ2-7; the D gene is possibly TRBD2 (6 bases). The CDR3 spans 13 residues. Germline V gene lookup returns CDR1 MNHEY and CDR2 SVGEGT. V lost 7 bases to trimming and J lost 2 bases, with 12 bases between them. CDR3 in DNA: TGTGCCAGCATCGGAGCGGGTCCCTACGAGCAGTACTTC. Its protein is CASIGAGPYEQYF.

The chain employs TRBV5-1 and TRBJ2-3; TRBD2 is a possible D gene (5 bases). V gave up 3 bases and J gave up 6 bases, with 14 bases separating them. This CDR3 contains 14 residues. The germline CDR1 and CDR2 sequences are SGHRS and YFSETQ. Here the CDR3 reads CASSWASRVDTQYF. The CDR3 DNA is TGCGCCAGCAGCTGGGCCTCGAGGGTCGATACGCAGTATTTT.